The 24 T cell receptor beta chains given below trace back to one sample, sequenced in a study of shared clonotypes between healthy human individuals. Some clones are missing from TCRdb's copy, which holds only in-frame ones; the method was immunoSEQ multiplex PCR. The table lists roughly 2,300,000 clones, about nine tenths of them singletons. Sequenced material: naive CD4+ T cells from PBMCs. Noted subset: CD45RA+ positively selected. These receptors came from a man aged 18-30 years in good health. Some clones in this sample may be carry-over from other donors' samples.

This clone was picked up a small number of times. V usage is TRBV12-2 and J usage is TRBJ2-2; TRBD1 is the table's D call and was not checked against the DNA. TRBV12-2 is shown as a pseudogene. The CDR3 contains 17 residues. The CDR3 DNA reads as TGTGCAAGTCGCTTAAGGGTTTGGCAGGGCAACACCGGGGAGCTGTTTTTT. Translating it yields CASRLRVWQGNTGELFF.

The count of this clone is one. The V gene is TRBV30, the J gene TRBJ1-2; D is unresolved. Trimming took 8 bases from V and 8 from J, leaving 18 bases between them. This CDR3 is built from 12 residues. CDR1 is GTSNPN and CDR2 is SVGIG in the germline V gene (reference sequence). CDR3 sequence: CAVVTVASGYTF. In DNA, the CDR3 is TGTGCCGTTGTAACCGTCGCATCCGGCTACACCTTC. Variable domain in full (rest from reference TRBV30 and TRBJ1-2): SQTIHQWPATLVQPVGSPLSLECTVEGTSNPNLYWYRQAAGRGLQLLFYSVGIGQISSEVPQNLSASRPQDRQFILSSKKLLLSDSGFYLCAVVTVASGYTFGSGTRLTVV.

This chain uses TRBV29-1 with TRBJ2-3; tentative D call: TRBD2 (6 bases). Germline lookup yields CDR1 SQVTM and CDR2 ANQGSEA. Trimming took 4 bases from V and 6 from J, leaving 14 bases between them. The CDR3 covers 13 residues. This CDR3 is CSVAGVMLDTQYF. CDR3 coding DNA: TGCAGCGTTGCGGGAGTTATGTTGGATACGCAGTATTTT.

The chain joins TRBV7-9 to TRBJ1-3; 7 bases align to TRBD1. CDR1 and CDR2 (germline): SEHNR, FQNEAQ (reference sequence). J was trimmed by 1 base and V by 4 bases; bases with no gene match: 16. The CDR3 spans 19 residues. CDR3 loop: CASSSSPENRGGSGNTIYF. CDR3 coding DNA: TGTGCCAGCAGCTCCAGTCCCGAAAACAGGGGAGGATCTGGAAACACCATATATTTT. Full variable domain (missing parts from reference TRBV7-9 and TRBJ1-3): DTGVSQNPRHKITKRGQNVTFRCDPISEHNRLYWYRQTLGQGPEFLTYFQNEAQLEKSRLLSDRFSAERPKGSFSTLEIQRTEQGDSAMYLCASSSSPENRGGSGNTIYFGEGSWLTVV.

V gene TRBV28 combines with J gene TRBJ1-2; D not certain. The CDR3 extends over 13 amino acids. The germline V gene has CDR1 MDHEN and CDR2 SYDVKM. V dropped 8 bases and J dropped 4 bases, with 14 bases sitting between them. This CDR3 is CASGVDLLYGYTF. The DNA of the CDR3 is TGTGCCAGCGGGGTGGACCTCCTCTATGGCTACACCTTC.

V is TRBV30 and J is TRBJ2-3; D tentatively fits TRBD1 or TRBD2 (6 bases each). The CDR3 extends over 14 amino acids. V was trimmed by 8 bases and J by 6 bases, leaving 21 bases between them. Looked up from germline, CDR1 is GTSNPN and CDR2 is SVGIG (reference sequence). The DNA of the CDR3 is TGTGCCCTCTCGCAGGAGGGGGGCTGGGATACGCAGTATTTT. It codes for CALSQEGGWDTQYF.

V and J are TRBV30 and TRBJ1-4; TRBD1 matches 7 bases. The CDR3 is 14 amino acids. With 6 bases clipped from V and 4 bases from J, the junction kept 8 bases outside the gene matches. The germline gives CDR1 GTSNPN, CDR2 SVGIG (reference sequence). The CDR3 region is CACRTGALNEKLFF. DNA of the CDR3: TGTGCCTGCCGAACAGGGGCTCTTAATGAAAAACTGTTTTTT.

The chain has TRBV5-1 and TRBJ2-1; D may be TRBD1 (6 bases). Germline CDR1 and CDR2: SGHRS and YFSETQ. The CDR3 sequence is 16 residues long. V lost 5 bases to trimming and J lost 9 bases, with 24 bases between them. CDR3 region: CASRSGQWGTPGEQFF. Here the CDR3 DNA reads TGCGCCAGCAGATCTGGACAGTGGGGTACCCCGGGTGAGCAGTTCTTC.

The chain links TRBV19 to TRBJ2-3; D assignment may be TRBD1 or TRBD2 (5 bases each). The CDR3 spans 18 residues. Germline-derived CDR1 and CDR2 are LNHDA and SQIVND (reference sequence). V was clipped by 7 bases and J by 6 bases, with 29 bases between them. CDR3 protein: CASTSHPRDHSFMDTQYF. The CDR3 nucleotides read TGTGCCAGTACCTCTCATCCCCGGGACCACTCATTCATGGATACGCAGTATTTT. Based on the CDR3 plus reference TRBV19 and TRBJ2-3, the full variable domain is DGGITQSPKYLFRKEGQNVTLSCEQNLNHDAMYWYRQDPGQGLRLIYYSQIVNDFQKGDIAEGYSVSREKKESFPLTVTSAQKNPTAFYLCASTSHPRDHSFMDTQYFGPGTRLTVL.

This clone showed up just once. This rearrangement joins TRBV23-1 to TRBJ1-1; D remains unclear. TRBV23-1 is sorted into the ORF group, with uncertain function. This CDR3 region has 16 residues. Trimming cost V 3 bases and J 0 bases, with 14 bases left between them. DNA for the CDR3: TGCGCCAGCAGTCATCCGCCCCGACTAATGAACACTGAAGCTTTCTTT. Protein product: CASSHPPRLMNTEAFF.

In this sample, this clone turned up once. CDR3 nucleotide sequence: TGCGCCAGCAGCTTACCCCGGGGGATAGGGAGCACAGATACGCAGTATTTT. Encoded protein: CASSLPRGIGSTDTQYF. The chain is built from TRBV5-1 and TRBJ2-3; TRBD2 is a possible D gene (6 bases). CDR3 length equals 17 residues. Trimming left V 2 bases short and J 0 bases short, with 16 bases between. The V gene's germline CDR1 is SGHRS and CDR2 YFSETQ. Drawing the rest from reference TRBV5-1 and TRBJ2-3, the complete variable domain is KAGVTQTPRYLIKTRGQQVTLSCSPISGHRSVSWYQQTPGQGLQFLFEYFSETQRNKGNFPGRFSGRQFSNSRSEMNVSTLELGDSALYLCASSLPRGIGSTDTQYFGPGTRLTVL.

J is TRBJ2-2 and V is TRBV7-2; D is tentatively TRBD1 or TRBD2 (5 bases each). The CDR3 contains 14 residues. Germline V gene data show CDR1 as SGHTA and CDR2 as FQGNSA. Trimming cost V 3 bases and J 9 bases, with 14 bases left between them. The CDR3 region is CASSFLRAGRELFF. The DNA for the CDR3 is TGTGCCAGCAGCTTCCTCAGGGCGGGTCGGGAGCTGTTTTTT.

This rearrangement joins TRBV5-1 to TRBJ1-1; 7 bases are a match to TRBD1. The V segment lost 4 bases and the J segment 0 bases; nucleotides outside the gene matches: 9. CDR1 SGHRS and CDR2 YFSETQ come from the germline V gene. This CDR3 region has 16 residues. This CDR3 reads CASSPMGQGVNTEAFF. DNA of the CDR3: TGCGCCAGCAGCCCCATGGGGCAGGGGGTGAACACTGAAGCTTTCTTT.

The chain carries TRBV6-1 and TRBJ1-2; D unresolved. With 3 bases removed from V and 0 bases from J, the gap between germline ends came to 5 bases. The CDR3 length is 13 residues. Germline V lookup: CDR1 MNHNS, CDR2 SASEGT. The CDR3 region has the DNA TGTGCCAGCAGTGATCCAGCTAACTATGGCTACACCTTC. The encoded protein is CASSDPANYGYTF.

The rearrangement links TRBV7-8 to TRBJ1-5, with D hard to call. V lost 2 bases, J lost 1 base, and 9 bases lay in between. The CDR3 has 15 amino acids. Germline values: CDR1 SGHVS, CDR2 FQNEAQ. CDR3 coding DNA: TGTGCCAGCAGCTTAAGCCAGACAAGCAATCAGCCCCAGCATTTT. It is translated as CASSLSQTSNQPQHF.

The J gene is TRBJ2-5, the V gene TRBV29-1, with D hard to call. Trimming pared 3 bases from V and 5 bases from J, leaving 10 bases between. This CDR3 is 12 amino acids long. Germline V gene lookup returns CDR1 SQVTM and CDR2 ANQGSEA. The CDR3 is CSVEGLGETQYF. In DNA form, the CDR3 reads TGCAGCGTTGAGGGTTTAGGGGAGACCCAGTACTTC.

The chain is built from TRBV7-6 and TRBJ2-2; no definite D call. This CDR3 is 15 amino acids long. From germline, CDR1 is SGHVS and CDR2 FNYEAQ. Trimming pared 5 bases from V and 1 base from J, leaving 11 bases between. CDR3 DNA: TGTGCCAGCAGCCCCCAGAACGGGAACACCGGGGAGCTGTTTTTT. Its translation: CASSPQNGNTGELFF.

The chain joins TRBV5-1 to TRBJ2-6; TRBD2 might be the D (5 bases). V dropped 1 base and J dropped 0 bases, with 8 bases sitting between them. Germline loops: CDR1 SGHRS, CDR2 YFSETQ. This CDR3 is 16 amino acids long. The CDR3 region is CASSLFRDSGANVLTF. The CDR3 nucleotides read TGCGCCAGCAGCTTGTTCCGGGACTCTGGGGCCAACGTCCTGACTTTC.

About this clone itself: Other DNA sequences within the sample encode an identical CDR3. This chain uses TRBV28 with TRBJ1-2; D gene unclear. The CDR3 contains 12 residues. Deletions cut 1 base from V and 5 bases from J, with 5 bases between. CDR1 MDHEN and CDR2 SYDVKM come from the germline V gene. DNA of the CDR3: TGTGCCAGCAGTTTATCTTCTTATGGCTACACCTTC. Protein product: CASSLSSYGYTF.

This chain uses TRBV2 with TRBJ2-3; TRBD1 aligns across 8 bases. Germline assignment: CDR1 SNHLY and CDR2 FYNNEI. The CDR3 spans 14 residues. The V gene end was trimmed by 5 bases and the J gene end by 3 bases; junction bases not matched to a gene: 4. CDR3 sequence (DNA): TGTGCCAGCAGTCTAGACAGGGGAACAGATACGCAGTATTTT. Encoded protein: CASSLDRGTDTQYF.

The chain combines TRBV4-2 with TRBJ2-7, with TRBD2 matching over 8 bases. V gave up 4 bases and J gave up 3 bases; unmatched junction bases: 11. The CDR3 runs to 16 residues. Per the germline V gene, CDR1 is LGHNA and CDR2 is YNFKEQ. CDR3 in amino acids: CASSRQDRREDYEQYF. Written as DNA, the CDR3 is TGTGCCAGCAGCCGCCAGGACCGGCGGGAGGACTACGAGCAGTACTTC.

The CDR3 protein is CASKESRDNEKLFF. The CDR3 region has the DNA TGTGCCAGTAAGGAGAGTCGGGATAATGAAAAACTGTTTTTT. The V and J genes are TRBV19 and TRBJ1-4, with D uncertain. The germline V gene encodes CDR1 LNHDA and CDR2 SQIVND (reference sequence). The CDR3 consists of 14 residues. V lost 7 bases and J lost 4, with 13 bases in between.

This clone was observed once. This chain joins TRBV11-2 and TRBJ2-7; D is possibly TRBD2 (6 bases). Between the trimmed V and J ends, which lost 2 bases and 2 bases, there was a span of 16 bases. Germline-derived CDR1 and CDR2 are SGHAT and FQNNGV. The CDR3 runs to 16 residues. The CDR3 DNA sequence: TGTGCCAGCAGCTTAAGGCAACTGGGGGGAACCTACGAGCAGTACTTC. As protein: CASSLRQLGGTYEQYF.

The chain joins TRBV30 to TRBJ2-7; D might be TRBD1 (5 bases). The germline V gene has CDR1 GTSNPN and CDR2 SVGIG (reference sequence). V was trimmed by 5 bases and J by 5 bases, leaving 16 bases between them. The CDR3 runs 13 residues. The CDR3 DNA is TGTGCCTGGCACACAGTGGGGCCTCACGAGCAGTACTTC. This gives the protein CAWHTVGPHEQYF.